This TCR beta chain was identified during a study of T cells in Graves' hyperthyroidism and ophthalmopathy. Looking at the study overall: Pretreatment peripheral blood was obtained at initial diagnosis.

V lost 2 bases to trimming and J lost 4 bases, with 11 bases between them. CDR1 MNHEY and CDR2 SMNVEV come from the germline V gene (reference sequence). This CDR3 is built from 15 residues. Study-level points and caveats: Blood held most thyroid clonotypes expanded above 0.001 frequency. Model predictions of ophthalmopathy came a median around 6.5 months before onset.

This clonotype was counted only a few times. The antigen remains unidentified. TCR beta CDR3 region amplification was performed from RNA transcripts. The primer set for the first-round RT-PCR of the TCR CDR3 was HTBI. TCRdb re-analysed the multiplex PCR reads in MiXCR, keeping a single row per CDR3 protein. The sample records around 620,000 distinct CDR3 sequences, about a sixth being singletons. PBMCs stemmed from around 10 ml fresh peripheral blood. V and J are TRBV27 and TRBJ1-4; no firm D call. Sequencing used blood. The TCR originated in a woman between 25 and 40 years old with Graves' hyperthyroidism. CDR3 nucleotide sequence: TGTGCCAGCAGTTTACCGGCCATTCGTAATGAAAAACTGTTTTTT. Amino acids: CASSLPAIRNEKLFF.